The 21 T cell receptor beta chains listed next were all sequenced from one sample in a study of T-cell reconstitution after alpha-beta-depleted transplantation in children. Unique molecular identifiers tagged the TCRbeta library. TCRdb re-analysed the PCR reads in MiXCR, keeping a single row per CDR3 protein. The sample lists roughly 610,000 distinct CDR3 sequences, roughly a tenth occurring once. The sample was PBMCs from the stem cell graft donor, taken from the stem cell graft. The receptors derive from a human donor who donated a stem cell graft to a child with acute myeloid leukemia.

There are a few counts of this clonotype. The rearrangement joins TRBV7-8 to TRBJ2-7; 8 nucleotides line up with TRBD2. This CDR3 has 14 amino acids. V dropped 11 bases and J dropped 2; count of bases not matched to a gene: 11. In germline, CDR1 is SGHVS, CDR2 FQNEAQ. The CDR3 coding sequence is TGTGCCGGGGGGGCTAGCGGGTTTCCCTACGAGCAGTACTTC. Encoded protein: CAGGASGFPYEQYF. Based on the CDR3 plus reference TRBV7-8 and TRBJ2-7, the full variable domain is GAGVSQSPRYKVAKRGQDVALRCDPISGHVSLFWYQQALGQGPEFLTYFQNEAQLDKSGLPSDRFFAERPEGSVSTLKIQRTQQEDSAVYLCAGGASGFPYEQYFGPGTRLTVT.

This clonotype was detected a few times. The J gene is TRBJ2-3, the V gene TRBV4-3, with a weak D call TRBD2 (6 bases). CDR1 LGHNA and CDR2 YSLEER come from the germline V gene. This CDR3 spans 18 amino acids. Trimming took off 0 bases at V and 1 base at J, with 17 bases between the two ends. DNA of the CDR3: TGCGCCAGCAGCCAAGATCGCGGCGGGGAATGGGGCACAGATACGCAGTATTTT. Translation: CASSQDRGGEWGTDTQYF.

This clonotype was counted ten times or more. V is TRBV6-1 and J is TRBJ2-7; 7 bases are shared with TRBD1. The J segment lost 4 bases and the V segment lost 6 bases, leaving 9 bases of the junction unmatched. The CDR3 totals 14 residues. The germline V gene encodes CDR1 MNHNS and CDR2 SASEGT. The CDR3 sequence is CASSPGQSGYEQYF. The CDR3 nucleotides read TGTGCCAGCAGCCCGGGACAGTCGGGTTACGAGCAGTACTTC.

This clonotype has just a few counts. The chain employs TRBV7-6 and TRBJ2-7; 10 positions agree with TRBD1. V gave up 3 bases and J gave up 5 bases; unmatched junction bases: 4. Germline V gene lookup returns CDR1 SGHVS and CDR2 FNYEAQ. The CDR3 runs 14 residues. Written as DNA, the CDR3 is TGTGCCAGCAGCTTTGACAGGGGGCTCGACGAGCAGTACTTC. It specifies CASSFDRGLDEQYF.

This clonotype was seen a few times. The V and J genes are TRBV7-6 and TRBJ2-3; no clear D. The CDR3 extends over 16 amino acids. Germline values: CDR1 SGHVS, CDR2 FNYEAQ. V shed 2 bases and J shed 1 base, with 13 bases lying between them. The CDR3 DNA is TGTGCCAGCAGCTTAAGTTTAGGGCCTGGCACAGATACGCAGTATTTT. This sequence encodes CASSLSLGPGTDTQYF. Variable domain in full (rest from reference TRBV7-6 and TRBJ2-3): GAGVSQSPRYKVTKRGQDVALRCDPISGHVSLYWYRQALGQGPEFLTYFNYEAQQDKSGLPNDRFSAERPEGSISTLTIQRTEQRDSAMYRCASSLSLGPGTDTQYFGPGTRLTVL.

CDR3 in DNA: TGCAGTGCTAGTATGCTAGCGGGAGGTTGGTACGAGCAGTACTTC. As protein: CSASMLAGGWYEQYF. The genes are TRBV20-1 and TRBJ2-7; TRBD2 agrees at 11 bases. Germline-derived CDR1 and CDR2 are DFQATT and SNEGSKA (reference sequence). V lost 3 bases, J lost 4 bases, and 8 bases stayed unmatched. The CDR3 is 15 residues long.

This chain connects TRBV20-1 to TRBJ2-7; 11 bases agree with TRBD2. Germline assignment: CDR1 DFQATT and CDR2 SNEGSKA (reference sequence). J gave up 4 bases and V 6 bases, and 5 bases lay outside the gene matches. The CDR3 covers 13 residues. CDR3: CSAPGTSGYEQYF. Written as DNA, the CDR3 is TGCAGTGCCCCCGGGACTAGCGGTTACGAGCAGTACTTC.

The sample holds many counts of this clonotype. The rearrangement joins TRBV20-1 to TRBJ2-2; D possibly corresponds to TRBD2 (6 bases). This CDR3 region has 14 residues. Germline values: CDR1 DFQATT, CDR2 SNEGSKA (reference sequence). V was clipped by 1 base and J by 4 bases, with 10 bases between them. Written as DNA, the CDR3 is TGCAGTGCTAGAGTGGGAGGTCCCACCGGGGAGCTGTTTTTT. Residues: CSARVGGPTGELFF.

This rearrangement joins TRBV19 to TRBJ2-2; the match to TRBD2 covers 8 bases. After removal of 6 bases from V and 6 bases from J, the junction contained 18 bases not matched to a gene. The CDR3 has 18 amino acids. The germline V gene encodes CDR1 LNHDA and CDR2 SQIVND (reference sequence). The CDR3 protein is CASSKSGVGGAESGELFF. The CDR3 DNA follows: TGTGCCAGTAGCAAATCCGGGGTCGGGGGGGCAGAGTCCGGGGAGCTGTTTTTT.

This clonotype has ten or more counts. An end of the junction does not agree with germline; a read error may underlie this. V usage is TRBV4-3 and J usage is TRBJ2-5; TRBD1 is a possible D gene (6 bases). Per germline, CDR1 LGHNA and CDR2 YSLEER. There are 13 residues in the CDR3. This CDR3 is CASSQGLQETQYF. The CDR3 nucleotides read TGTGCCAGTTCTCAGGGGCTACAAGAGACCCAGTACTTC.

This clonotype was seen more than once but under ten times. The V gene is TRBV11-1, the J gene TRBJ2-2; D call uncertain. V shed 5 bases and J shed 2 bases, with 9 bases lying between them. The germline V gene has CDR1 SGHAT and CDR2 FQDESV (reference sequence). The CDR3 covers 14 residues. CDR3 nucleotides: TGTGCCAGCAGCCGACTGGGTAACACCGGGGAGCTGTTTTTT. Translating it yields CASSRLGNTGELFF.

There are many counts of this clonotype. The chain uses TRBV15 and TRBJ2-3, with a weak D call TRBD1 (6 bases). Between the trimmed V and J ends, which lost 9 bases and 3 bases, there was a span of 16 bases. This CDR3 is 14 amino acids long. From germline, CDR1 is LNHNV and CDR2 YYDKDF (reference sequence). CDR3 sequence reads: CATSQGRITDTQYF. The CDR3 DNA follows: TGTGCCACGTCACAGGGCCGGATAACAGATACGCAGTATTTT.

The rearrangement links TRBV6-2 or TRBV6-3 to TRBJ2-1; 7 nucleotides align to TRBD2. The CDR3 is made up of 15 amino acids. V trimming: 5 bases; J trimming: 4 bases; junction bases outside the gene matches: 8. Looked up from germline, CDR1 is MNHEY and CDR2 is SVGEGT. The CDR3 reads CASSRPGGIYNEQFF. In DNA, the CDR3 is TGTGCCAGCAGTCGACCGGGGGGAATATACAATGAGCAGTTCTTC.

This clonotype came up a few times. V is TRBV6-5 and J is TRBJ2-5; no clear D gene. Germline-derived CDR1 and CDR2 are MNHEY and SVGAGI. This CDR3 contains 14 residues. V was shortened by 4 bases and J by 6 bases, with 15 bases between the two germline ends. CDR3 region: CASSLSRSLKTQYF. In DNA, the CDR3 is TGTGCCAGCAGTTTAAGTCGGAGTCTCAAGACCCAGTACTTC.

This clonotype turned up a few times. The chain is built from TRBV20-1 and TRBJ2-7; 7 nucleotides align to TRBD2. The J segment lost 2 bases and the V segment lost 3 bases, leaving 10 bases of the junction unmatched. The germline V gene encodes CDR1 DFQATT and CDR2 SNEGSKA (reference sequence). The CDR3 has 15 residues. The chain's CDR3 is CSASGGRGTTYEQYF. CDR3 DNA: TGCAGTGCTAGTGGCGGGAGAGGGACGACCTACGAGCAGTACTTC.

The chain is built from TRBV3-1 and TRBJ1-1; 7 bases agree with TRBD1. Trimming took 4 bases from V and 0 from J; bases not matched to a gene: 11. The germline CDR1 and CDR2 sequences are LGHDT and YNNKEL (reference sequence). The length of the CDR3 is 17 residues. CDR3 sequence reads: CASSPHAPDRVNTEAFF. As DNA, the CDR3 is TGTGCCAGCAGCCCGCATGCCCCAGACAGGGTGAACACTGAAGCTTTCTTT.

This clonotype was observed many times. The CDR3 nucleotides are TGTGCCAGCAGCCCCCTTGGCAATGAGCAGTTCTTC. This sequence encodes CASSPLGNEQFF. The chain recombines TRBV12-3 or TRBV12-4 with TRBJ2-1; D not resolved. The CDR3 runs to 12 residues. Deletions cut 6 bases from V and 6 bases from J, with 9 bases between.

V is TRBV7-3 and J is TRBJ2-3, with TRBD2 matching 7 bases. Germline V gene sequence: CDR1 SGHTA, CDR2 FQGTGA. The V and J ends lost 5 bases and 6 bases, in that order; junction bases with no gene match: 11. The CDR3 extends over 15 amino acids. The CDR3 DNA is TGTGCCAGCAGCCGGACTAGTTCGTTTTGGGATACGCAGTATTTT. Its translation is CASSRTSSFWDTQYF.

This clonotype was counted between two and nine times. The chain carries TRBV27 and TRBJ2-2; D call uncertain. The germline V and J ends were trimmed by 6 bases and 4 bases, with 12 bases remaining between them. Germline values: CDR1 MNHEY, CDR2 SMNVEV (reference sequence). This CDR3 region has 14 residues. CDR3 amino acids: CASRPSRFTGELFF. Written as DNA, the CDR3 is TGTGCCAGCAGACCAAGCCGTTTCACCGGGGAGCTGTTTTTT.

This clonotype was seen a handful of times. For the CDR3, the DNA is TGTGCCAGCCTCTCCAGGTTGAACACTGAAGCTTTCTTT. As protein: CASLSRLNTEAFF. This chain joins TRBV18 and TRBJ1-1; D gene ambiguous. V lost 8 bases, J lost 0 bases, and 10 bases lay in between. Germline CDR1 and CDR2: KGHSH and LQKENI. The CDR3 runs to 13 residues.

This clonotype was seen at least ten times. The V and J genes are TRBV20-1 and TRBJ2-7; 9 nucleotides agree with TRBD2. After removal of 5 bases from V and 13 bases from J, the junction contained 12 bases not matched to a gene. The germline V gene encodes CDR1 DFQATT and CDR2 SNEGSKA (reference sequence). The CDR3 spans 12 residues. Here the CDR3 DNA reads TGCAGTGCTTCCCAGAGCGGGAGGAGCGCTTACTTC. Translated: CSASQSGRSAYF.